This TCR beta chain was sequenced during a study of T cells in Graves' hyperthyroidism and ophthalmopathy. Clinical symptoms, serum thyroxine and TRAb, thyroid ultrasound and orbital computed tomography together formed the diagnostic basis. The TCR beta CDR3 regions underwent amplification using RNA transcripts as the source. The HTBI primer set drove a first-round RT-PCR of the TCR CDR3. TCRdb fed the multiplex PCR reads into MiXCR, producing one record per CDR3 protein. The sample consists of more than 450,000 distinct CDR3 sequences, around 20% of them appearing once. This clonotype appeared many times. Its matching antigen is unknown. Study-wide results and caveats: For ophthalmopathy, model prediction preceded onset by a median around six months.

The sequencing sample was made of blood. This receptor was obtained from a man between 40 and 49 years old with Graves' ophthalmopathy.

In DNA, the CDR3 is TGTGCCAGCAGCGACCGAACGGGACAGGGTAGCAAAAAACTGTTTTTT. Residues: CASSDRTGQGSKKLFF. The chain recombines TRBV28 with TRBJ1-4; TRBD1 matches 9 bases. Per germline, CDR1 MDHEN and CDR2 SYDVKM. The ends lost 6 bases at V and 9 bases at J; junction bases unmatched: 14. The CDR3 totals 16 residues.